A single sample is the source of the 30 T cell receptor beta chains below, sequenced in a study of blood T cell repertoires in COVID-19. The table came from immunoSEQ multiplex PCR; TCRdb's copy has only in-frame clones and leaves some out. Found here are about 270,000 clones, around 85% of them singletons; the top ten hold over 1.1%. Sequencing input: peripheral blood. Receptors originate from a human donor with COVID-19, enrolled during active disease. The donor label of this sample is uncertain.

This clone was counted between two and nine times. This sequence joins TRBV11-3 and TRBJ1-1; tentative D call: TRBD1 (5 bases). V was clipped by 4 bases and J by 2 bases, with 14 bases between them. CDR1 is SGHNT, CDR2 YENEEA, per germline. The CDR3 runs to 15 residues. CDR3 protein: CASSSAGGSNTEAFF. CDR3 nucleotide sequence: TGTGCCAGCAGCTCTGCCGGGGGTTCTAACACTGAAGCTTTCTTT. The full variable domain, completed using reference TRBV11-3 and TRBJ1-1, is EAGVVQSPRYKIIEKKQPVAFWCNPISGHNTLYWYLQNLGQGPELLIRYENEEAVDDSQLPKDRFSAERLKGVDSTLKIQPAELGDSAVYLCASSSAGGSNTEAFFGQGTRLTVV.

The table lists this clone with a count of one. CDR3 sequence reads: CASSQILGGQSNPRTDTQYF. In DNA, the CDR3 is TGCGCCAGCAGTCAAATCTTGGGGGGTCAGAGCAACCCGCGCACAGATACGCAGTATTTT. This chain uses TRBV23-1 with TRBJ2-3, with D perhaps matching TRBD2 (6 bases). TRBV23-1 is designated an ORF whose function remains uncertain. V dropped 2 bases and J dropped 1 base, with 25 bases sitting between them. The CDR3 loop spans 20 amino acids.

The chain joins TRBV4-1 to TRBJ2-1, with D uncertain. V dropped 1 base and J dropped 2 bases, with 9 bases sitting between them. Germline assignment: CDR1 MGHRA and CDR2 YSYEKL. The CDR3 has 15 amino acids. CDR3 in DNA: TGCGCCAGCAGCCAAGTCGGCGGTACCTACAATGAGCAGTTCTTC. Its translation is CASSQVGGTYNEQFF.

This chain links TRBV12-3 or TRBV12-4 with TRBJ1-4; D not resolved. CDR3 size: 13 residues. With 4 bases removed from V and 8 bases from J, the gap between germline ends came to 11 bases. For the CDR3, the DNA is TGTGCCAGCAGTTATGGTTTGAGGGAAAAACTGTTTTTT. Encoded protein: CASSYGLREKLFF.

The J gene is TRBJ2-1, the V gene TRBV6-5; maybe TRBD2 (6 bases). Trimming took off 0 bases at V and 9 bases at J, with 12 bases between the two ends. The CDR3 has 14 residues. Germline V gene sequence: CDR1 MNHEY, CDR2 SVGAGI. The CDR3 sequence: CASSYSGRRGEQFF. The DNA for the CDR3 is TGTGCCAGCAGTTACTCGGGGAGGAGGGGTGAGCAGTTCTTC.

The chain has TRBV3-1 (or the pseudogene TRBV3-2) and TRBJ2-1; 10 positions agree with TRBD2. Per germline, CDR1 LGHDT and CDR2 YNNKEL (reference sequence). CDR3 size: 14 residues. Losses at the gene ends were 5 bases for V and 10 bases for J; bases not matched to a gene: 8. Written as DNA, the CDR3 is TGTGCCAGCAGCGGGCTAGCGGGAGCAAGGGAGCAGTTCTTC. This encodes CASSGLAGAREQFF.

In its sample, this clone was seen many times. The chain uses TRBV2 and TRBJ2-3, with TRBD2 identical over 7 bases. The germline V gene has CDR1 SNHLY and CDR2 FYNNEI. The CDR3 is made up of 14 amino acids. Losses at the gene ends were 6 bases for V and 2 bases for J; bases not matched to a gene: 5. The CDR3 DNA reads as TGTGCCAGCAGCCTTCTAGCGGTCACAGATACGCAGTATTTT. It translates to CASSLLAVTDTQYF.

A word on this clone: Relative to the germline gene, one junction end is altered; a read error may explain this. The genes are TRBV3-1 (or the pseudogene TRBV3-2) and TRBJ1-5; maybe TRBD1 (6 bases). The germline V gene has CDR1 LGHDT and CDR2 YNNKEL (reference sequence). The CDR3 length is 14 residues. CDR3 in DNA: TGTGTCAGCAGCCTACAGGGCTCCGGGGAGCCCCAGCATTTT. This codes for CVSSLQGSGEPQHF.

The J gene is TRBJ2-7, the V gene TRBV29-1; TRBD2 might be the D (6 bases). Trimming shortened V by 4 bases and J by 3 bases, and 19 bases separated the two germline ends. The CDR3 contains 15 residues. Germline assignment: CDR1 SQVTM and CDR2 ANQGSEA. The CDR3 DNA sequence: TGCAGCGTTGTAACTCGCTATCTGGGGGGCTACGAGCAGTACTTC. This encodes CSVVTRYLGGYEQYF.

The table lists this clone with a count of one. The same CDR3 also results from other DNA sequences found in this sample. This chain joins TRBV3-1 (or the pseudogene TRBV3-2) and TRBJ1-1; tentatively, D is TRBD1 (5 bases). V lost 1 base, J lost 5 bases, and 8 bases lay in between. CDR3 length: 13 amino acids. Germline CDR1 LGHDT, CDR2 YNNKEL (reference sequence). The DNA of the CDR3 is TGTGCCAGCAGCCAAGTCGCAGGGACTGAAGCTTTCTTT. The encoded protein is CASSQVAGTEAFF.

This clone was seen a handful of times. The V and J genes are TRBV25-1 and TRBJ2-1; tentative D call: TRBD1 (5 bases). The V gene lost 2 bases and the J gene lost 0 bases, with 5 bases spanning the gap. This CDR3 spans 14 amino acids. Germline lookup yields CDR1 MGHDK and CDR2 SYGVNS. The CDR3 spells CASSEQGSYNEQFF. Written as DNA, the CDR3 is TGTGCCAGCAGTGAACAGGGCTCCTACAATGAGCAGTTCTTC.

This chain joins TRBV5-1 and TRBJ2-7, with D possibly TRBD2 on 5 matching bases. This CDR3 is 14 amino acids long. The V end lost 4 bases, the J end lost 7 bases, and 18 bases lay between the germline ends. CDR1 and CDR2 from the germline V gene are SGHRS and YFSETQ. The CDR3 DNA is TGCGCCAGCAGCATTAGTGGCACCTCGGGGGAGCAGTACTTC. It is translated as CASSISGTSGEQYF.

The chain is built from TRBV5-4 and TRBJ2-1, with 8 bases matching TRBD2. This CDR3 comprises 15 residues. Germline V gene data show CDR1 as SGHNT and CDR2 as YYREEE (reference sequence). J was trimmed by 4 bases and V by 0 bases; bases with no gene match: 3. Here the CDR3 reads CASSLGAGVYNEQFF. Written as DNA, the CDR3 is TGTGCCAGCAGCTTGGGAGCGGGGGTTTACAATGAGCAGTTCTTC.

As DNA, the CDR3 is TGTGCCAGCAGCTCCCCCACTAGCGGGTTATACGAGCAGTACTTC. This sequence encodes CASSSPTSGLYEQYF. V is TRBV7-9 and J is TRBJ2-7; TRBD2 aligns across 9 bases. Germline lookup yields CDR1 SEHNR and CDR2 FQNEAQ (reference sequence). The CDR3 runs to 15 residues. V trimming: 4 bases; J trimming: 4 bases; junction bases outside the gene matches: 8.

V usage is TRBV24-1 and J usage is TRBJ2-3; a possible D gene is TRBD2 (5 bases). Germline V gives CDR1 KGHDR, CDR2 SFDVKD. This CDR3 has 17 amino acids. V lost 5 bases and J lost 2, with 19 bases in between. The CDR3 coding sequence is TGTGCCACCAGTGGTGGGAGACCCCCCACTTTCACAGATACGCAGTATTTT. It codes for CATSGGRPPTFTDTQYF.

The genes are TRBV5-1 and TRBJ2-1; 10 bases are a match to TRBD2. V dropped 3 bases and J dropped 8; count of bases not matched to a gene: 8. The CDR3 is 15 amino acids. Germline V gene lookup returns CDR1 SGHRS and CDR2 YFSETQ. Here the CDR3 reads CASSSGTSVWDEQFF. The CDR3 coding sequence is TGCGCCAGCAGCTCCGGGACTAGCGTGTGGGATGAGCAGTTCTTC.

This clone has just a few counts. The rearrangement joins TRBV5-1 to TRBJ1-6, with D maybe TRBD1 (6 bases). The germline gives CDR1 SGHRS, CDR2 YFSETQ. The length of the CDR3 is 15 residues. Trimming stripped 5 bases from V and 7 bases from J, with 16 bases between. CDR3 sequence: CASRLGAGLNSPLHF. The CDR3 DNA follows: TGCGCCAGCAGACTGGGGGCAGGGTTGAATTCACCCCTCCACTTT. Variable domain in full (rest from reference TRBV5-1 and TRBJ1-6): KAGVTQTPRYLIKTRGQQVTLSCSPISGHRSVSWYQQTPGQGLQFLFEYFSETQRNKGNFPGRFSGRQFSNSRSEMNVSTLELGDSALYLCASRLGAGLNSPLHFGNGTRLTVT.

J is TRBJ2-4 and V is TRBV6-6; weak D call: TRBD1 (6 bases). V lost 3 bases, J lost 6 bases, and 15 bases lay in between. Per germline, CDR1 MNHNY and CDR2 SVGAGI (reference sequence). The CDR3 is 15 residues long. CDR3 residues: CASSYGDTLRNIQYF. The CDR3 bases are TGTGCCAGCAGTTATGGGGACACCCTAAGAAACATTCAGTACTTC.

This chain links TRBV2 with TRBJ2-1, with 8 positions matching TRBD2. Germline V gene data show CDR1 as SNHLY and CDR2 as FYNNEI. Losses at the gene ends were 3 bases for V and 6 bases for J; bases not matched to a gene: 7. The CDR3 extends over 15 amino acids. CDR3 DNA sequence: TGTGCCAGCAGTGAGGCGGTAGCGGGATCCAATGAGCAGTTCTTC. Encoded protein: CASSEAVAGSNEQFF.

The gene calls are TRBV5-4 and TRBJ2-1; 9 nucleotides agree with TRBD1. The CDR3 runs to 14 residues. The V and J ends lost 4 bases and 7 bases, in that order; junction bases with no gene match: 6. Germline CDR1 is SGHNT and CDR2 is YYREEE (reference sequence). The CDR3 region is CASSPRQGVNEQFF. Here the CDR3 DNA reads TGTGCCAGCAGCCCCAGACAGGGGGTGAATGAGCAGTTCTTC.

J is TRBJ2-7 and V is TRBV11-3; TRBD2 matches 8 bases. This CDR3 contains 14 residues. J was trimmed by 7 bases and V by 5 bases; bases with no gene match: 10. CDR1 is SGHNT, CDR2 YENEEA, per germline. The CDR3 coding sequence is TGTGCCAGCAGCCCCGGGAGGGGAAGCTTGGAGCAGTACTTC. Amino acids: CASSPGRGSLEQYF.

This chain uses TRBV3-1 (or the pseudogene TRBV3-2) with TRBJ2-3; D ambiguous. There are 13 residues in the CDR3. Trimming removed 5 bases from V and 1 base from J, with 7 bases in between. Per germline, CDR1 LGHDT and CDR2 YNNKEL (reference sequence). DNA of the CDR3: TGTGCCAGCAGCAACCGGGGCACAGATACGCAGTATTTT. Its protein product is CASSNRGTDTQYF.

CDR3 sequence: CTSTYSGTGSSYEQYF. The CDR3 DNA sequence: TGCACCAGCACATACTCCGGGACAGGGAGCTCCTACGAGCAGTACTTC. The V gene is TRBV1, the J gene TRBJ2-7; TRBD1, the table's D call, was not compared with the DNA. TRBV1 is described as a pseudogene. The CDR3 contains 16 residues.

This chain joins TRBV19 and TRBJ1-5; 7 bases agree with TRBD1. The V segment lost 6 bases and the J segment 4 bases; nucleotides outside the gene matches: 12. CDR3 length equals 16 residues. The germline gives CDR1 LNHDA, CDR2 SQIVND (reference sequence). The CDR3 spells CASSGPGQRLNQPQHF. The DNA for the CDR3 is TGTGCCAGTAGCGGACCGGGACAGCGATTGAATCAGCCCCAGCATTTT.

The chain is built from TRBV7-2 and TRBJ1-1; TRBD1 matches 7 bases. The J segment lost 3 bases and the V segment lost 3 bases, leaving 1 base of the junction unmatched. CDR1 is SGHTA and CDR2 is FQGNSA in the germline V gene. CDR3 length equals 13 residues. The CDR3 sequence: CASSFTGDTEAFF. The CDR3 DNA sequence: TGTGCCAGCAGCTTTACAGGGGACACTGAAGCTTTCTTT.

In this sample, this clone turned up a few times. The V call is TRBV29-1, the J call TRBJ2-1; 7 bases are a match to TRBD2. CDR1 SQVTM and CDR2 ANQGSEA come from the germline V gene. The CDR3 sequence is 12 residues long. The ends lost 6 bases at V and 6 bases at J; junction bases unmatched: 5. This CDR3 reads CSVRGSGNEQFF. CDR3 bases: TGCAGCGTGCGGGGGAGCGGCAATGAGCAGTTCTTC.

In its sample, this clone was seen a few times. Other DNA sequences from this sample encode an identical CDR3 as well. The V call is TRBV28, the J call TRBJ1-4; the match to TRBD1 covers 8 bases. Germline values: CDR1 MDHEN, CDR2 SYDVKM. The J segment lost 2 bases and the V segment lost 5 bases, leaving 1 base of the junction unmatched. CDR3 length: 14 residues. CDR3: CASSRQGTNEKLFF. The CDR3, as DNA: TGTGCCAGCAGTCGACAGGGGACTAATGAAAAACTGTTTTTT. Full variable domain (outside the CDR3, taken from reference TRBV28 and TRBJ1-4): DVKVTQSSRYLVKRTGEKVFLECVQDMDHENMFWYRQDPGLGLRLIYFSYDVKMKEKGDIPEGYSVSREKKERFSLILESASTNQTSMYLCASSRQGTNEKLFFGSGTQLSVL.

The DNA for the CDR3 is TGTGCCAGCTCACCACAGGGGTCTAGCGCCTTTAATGAAAAACTGTTTTTT. This codes for CASSPQGSSAFNEKLFF. This sequence joins TRBV18 and TRBJ1-4, with a tentative D call TRBD1 (5 bases). The germline V gene encodes CDR1 KGHSH and CDR2 LQKENI. The CDR3 is 17 amino acids. Trimming removed 1 base at V and 4 bases at J, with 16 bases between.

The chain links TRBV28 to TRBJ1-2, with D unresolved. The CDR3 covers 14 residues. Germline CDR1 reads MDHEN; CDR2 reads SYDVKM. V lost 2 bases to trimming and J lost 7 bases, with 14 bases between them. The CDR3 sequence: CASSLPSVASGYTF. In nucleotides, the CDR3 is TGTGCCAGCAGTTTACCCTCGGTCGCCTCTGGCTACACCTTC.

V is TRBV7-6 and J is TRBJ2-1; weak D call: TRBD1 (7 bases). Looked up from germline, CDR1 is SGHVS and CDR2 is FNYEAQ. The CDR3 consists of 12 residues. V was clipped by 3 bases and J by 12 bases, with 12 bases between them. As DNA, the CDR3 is TGTGCCAGCAGCTTCGGGCGGGACAGGCAGTTCTTC. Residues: CASSFGRDRQFF.